These 6 T cell receptor beta chains came from one sample sequenced in a study of control samples from healthy donors and cancer patients. The protocol was immunoSEQ multiplex PCR, while the TCRdb copy is restricted to in-frame clones and leaves out a portion. The repertoire consists of around 150,000 clones, with about 90% occurring once and the leading ten covering around 12%. Sequencing was done on a sample of blood. These TCRs come from a man younger than 45 in good health.

This chain uses TRBV28 with TRBJ2-5, with TRBD1 identical over 9 bases. V shed 5 bases and J 4 bases; nucleotides not matched to a gene: 5. The germline V gene has CDR1 MDHEN and CDR2 SYDVKM. This CDR3 has 14 residues. Here the CDR3 reads CASSPRDRAETQYF. In nucleotides, the CDR3 is TGTGCCAGCAGTCCCCGGGACAGGGCAGAGACCCAGTACTTC.

This rearrangement joins TRBV7-9 to TRBJ1-1; D gene ambiguous. Germline loops: CDR1 SEHNR, CDR2 FQNEAQ (reference sequence). V was pared by 1 base and J by 2 bases, with 11 bases between. The CDR3 length is 15 residues. Here the CDR3 reads CASSLEGVANTEAFF. Written as DNA, the CDR3 is TGTGCCAGCAGCTTAGAGGGTGTCGCTAACACTGAAGCTTTCTTT.

The chain links TRBV19 to TRBJ1-1; the D gene is possibly TRBD1 (6 bases). Germline V gene lookup returns CDR1 LNHDA and CDR2 SQIVND (reference sequence). The CDR3 sequence is 14 residues long. Trimming shortened V by 7 bases and J by 3 bases, and 15 bases separated the two germline ends. In nucleotides, the CDR3 is TGTGCCAGTAATAACAGGGTTCGCGACACTGAAGCTTTCTTT. Its translation is CASNNRVRDTEAFF.

A few counts support this clone. The rearrangement uses TRBV20-1 and TRBJ2-3; the D gene is possibly TRBD1 (5 bases). The length of the CDR3 is 11 residues. V lost 0 bases, J lost 14 bases, and 12 bases lay in between. Germline CDR1 and CDR2: DFQATT and SNEGSKA (reference sequence). The CDR3 is CSAREGREGYF. In DNA form, the CDR3 reads TGCAGTGCTAGAGAGGGCAGGGAAGGGTATTTT.

The rearrangement uses TRBV6-2 or TRBV6-3 and TRBJ1-1; 7 bases match TRBD1. This CDR3 region has 15 residues. Losses at the gene ends were 5 bases for V and 1 base for J; bases not matched to a gene: 7. CDR1 and CDR2 (germline): MNHEY, SVGEGT. The CDR3 spells CASSPKTGKNTEAFF. CDR3 bases: TGTGCCAGCAGTCCCAAGACAGGGAAGAACACTGAAGCTTTCTTT.

The V and J genes are TRBV7-2 and TRBJ2-2; D is perhaps TRBD1 (5 bases). Germline assignment: CDR1 SGHTA and CDR2 FQGNSA. The V gene lost 1 base and the J gene lost 7 bases, with 10 bases spanning the gap. This CDR3 contains 14 residues. As DNA, the CDR3 is TGTGCCAGCAGCTTAGTCGGCCAGGGCGGGGAGCTGTTTTTT. It specifies CASSLVGQGGELFF.